This TCR beta chain came from a study of blood T cell repertoires in COVID-19. Study members were between roughly 18 and 89 years old and lived in 24 US regions. Some clones are missing from TCRdb's copy, which holds only in-frame ones; the method was immunoSEQ multiplex PCR. The sample contains some 460,000 clones, roughly 87% of which appear only once. The germline CDR1 and CDR2 sequences are SGHAT and FQNNGV. The V gene lost 0 bases and the J gene lost 2 bases, with 6 bases spanning the gap. This CDR3 has 14 amino acids. The TCR was taken from a woman aged 18-29 years who had recovered from COVID-19. The chain carries TRBV11-2 and TRBJ2-3, with D uncertain. Material for sequencing was PBMCs or T cells enriched from blood (not recorded which). CDR3 in amino acids: CASSLELLTDTQYF. As DNA, the CDR3 is TGTGCCAGCAGCTTAGAACTTCTCACAGATACGCAGTATTTT.